These 9 T cell receptor beta chains originate from one sample sequenced in a study of response to subunit inactivated influenza vaccine. TCRdb recomputed calls from the RT-PCR reads with MiXCR, one row per CDR3 protein. The data hold over 800,000 distinct CDR3 sequences, with around 20% observed a single time. Material: PBMCs from blood, obtained 5 days after vaccination. Every receptor here comes from a man over 45 who received an inactivated influenza vaccine.

The chain recombines TRBV6-5 with TRBJ2-7; tentative D call: TRBD2 (5 bases). Trimming cost V 10 bases and J 5 bases, with 12 bases left between them. From germline, CDR1 is MNHEY and CDR2 SVGAGI. The length of the CDR3 is 11 residues. The CDR3 loop reads CATRRGNEQYF. CDR3 nucleotides: TGTGCCACCCGCCGAGGGAACGAGCAGTACTTC.

The V call is TRBV28, the J call TRBJ2-7; tentatively, D is TRBD2 (5 bases). This CDR3 comprises 15 residues. The V gene's germline CDR1 is MDHEN and CDR2 SYDVKM. V gave up 7 bases and J gave up 2 bases, with 18 bases separating them. CDR3 DNA: TGTGCCAGCATGGGTCGAAGGGAGCCTACCTACGAGCAGTACTTC. It specifies CASMGRREPTYEQYF. Full variable domain (outside the CDR3, taken from reference TRBV28 and TRBJ2-7): DVKVTQSSRYLVKRTGEKVFLECVQDMDHENMFWYRQDPGLGLRLIYFSYDVKMKEKGDIPEGYSVSREKKERFSLILESASTNQTSMYLCASMGRREPTYEQYFGPGTRLTVT.

The chain uses TRBV4-2 and TRBJ1-5; D unresolved. This CDR3 contains 18 residues. V was shortened by 0 bases and J by 0 bases, with 15 bases between the two germline ends. Germline CDR1 reads LGHNA; CDR2 reads YNFKEQ. The CDR3 DNA sequence: TGTGCCAGCAGCCAAGATCTCAGGACCGCTTATAGCAATCAGCCCCAGCATTTT. Amino acid sequence: CASSQDLRTAYSNQPQHF.

The gene calls are TRBV20-1 and TRBJ2-5; D tentatively reads TRBD1 or TRBD2 (5 bases each). From germline, CDR1 is DFQATT and CDR2 SNEGSKA (reference sequence). The CDR3 is 13 amino acids. V was shortened by 6 bases and J by 5 bases, with 16 bases between the two germline ends. The CDR3 nucleotides read TGCAGTGCCAGTCGAGGGGCGGGTGAGACCCAGTACTTC. Its translation is CSASRGAGETQYF.

The chain uses TRBV10-3 and TRBJ2-7, with 9 bases aligning to TRBD1. Trimming removed 8 bases from V and 3 bases from J; junction bases left unmatched: 8. The CDR3 is 14 amino acids. Germline loops: CDR1 ENHRY, CDR2 SYGVKD. The DNA of the CDR3 is TGTGCCATCGCGCGACAGGGGGTTAACTACGAGCAGTACTTC. Amino acids: CAIARQGVNYEQYF.

The CDR3 loop is CASSYRGDYNEQFF. The CDR3 region has the DNA TGTGCCAGCAGTTACAGAGGGGACTACAATGAGCAGTTCTTC. The genes are TRBV6-5 and TRBJ2-1; D possibly matches TRBD1 or TRBD2 (5 bases each). The CDR3 sequence is 14 residues long. Germline values: CDR1 MNHEY, CDR2 SVGAGI. Trimming left V 2 bases short and J 3 bases short, with 8 bases between.

The rearrangement uses TRBV5-1 and TRBJ1-1; TRBD1 might be the D (5 bases). This CDR3 contains 16 residues. Germline lookup yields CDR1 SGHRS and CDR2 YFSETQ. Trimming took off 3 bases at V and 3 bases at J, with 18 bases between the two ends. CDR3: CASSSGVSGPHTEAFF. DNA for the CDR3: TGCGCCAGCAGCTCGGGGGTATCCGGACCGCACACTGAAGCTTTCTTT.

The rearrangement links TRBV24-1 to TRBJ2-1; D is uncertain. Germline-derived CDR1 and CDR2 are KGHDR and SFDVKD. The CDR3 consists of 16 residues. The ends were cut back, 3 bases at V and 0 bases at J, with 11 bases in the middle. CDR3 protein: CATSDPGRYSYNEQFF. CDR3 nucleotide sequence: TGTGCCACCAGTGATCCCGGACGGTACTCCTACAATGAGCAGTTCTTC.

In this sample, this clonotype turned up a few times. The CDR3 DNA follows: TGTGCCAGCAACTTAGCGGGGGGCTCCTACGAGCAGTACTTC. Translation gives CASNLAGGSYEQYF. The chain recombines TRBV6-2 or TRBV6-3 with TRBJ2-7; 10 nucleotides align to TRBD2. This CDR3 has 14 amino acids. Looked up from germline, CDR1 is MNHEY and CDR2 is SVGEGT. The V gene end was trimmed by 7 bases and the J gene end by 0 bases; junction bases not matched to a gene: 3.